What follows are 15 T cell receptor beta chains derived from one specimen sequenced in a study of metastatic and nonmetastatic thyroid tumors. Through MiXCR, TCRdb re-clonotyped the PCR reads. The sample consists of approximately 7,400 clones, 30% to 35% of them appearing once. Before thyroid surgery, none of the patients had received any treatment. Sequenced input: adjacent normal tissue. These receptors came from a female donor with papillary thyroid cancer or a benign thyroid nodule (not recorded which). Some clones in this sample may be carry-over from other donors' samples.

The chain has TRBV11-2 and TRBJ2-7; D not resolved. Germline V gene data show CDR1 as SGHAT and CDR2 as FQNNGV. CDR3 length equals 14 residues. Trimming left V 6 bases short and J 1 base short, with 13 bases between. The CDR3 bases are TGTGCCAGCAGTCCCGGACGGATGTCCTACGAGCAGTACTTC. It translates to CASSPGRMSYEQYF. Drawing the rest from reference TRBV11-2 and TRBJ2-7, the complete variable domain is EAGVAQSPRYKIIEKRQSVAFWCNPISGHATLYWYQQILGQGPKLLIQFQNNGVVDDSQLPKDRFSAERLKGVDSTLKIQPAKLEDSAVYLCASSPGRMSYEQYFGPGTRLTVT.

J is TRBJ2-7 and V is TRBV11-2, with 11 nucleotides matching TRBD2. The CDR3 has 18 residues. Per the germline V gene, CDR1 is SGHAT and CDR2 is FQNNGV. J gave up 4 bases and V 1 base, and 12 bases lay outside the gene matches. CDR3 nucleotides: TGTGCCAGCAGCTTAGTAGGGCTAGCGGGAGGATCCGCGTACGAGCAGTACTTC. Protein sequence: CASSLVGLAGGSAYEQYF. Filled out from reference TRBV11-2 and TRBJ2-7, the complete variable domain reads EAGVAQSPRYKIIEKRQSVAFWCNPISGHATLYWYQQILGQGPKLLIQFQNNGVVDDSQLPKDRFSAERLKGVDSTLKIQPAKLEDSAVYLCASSLVGLAGGSAYEQYFGPGTRLTVT.

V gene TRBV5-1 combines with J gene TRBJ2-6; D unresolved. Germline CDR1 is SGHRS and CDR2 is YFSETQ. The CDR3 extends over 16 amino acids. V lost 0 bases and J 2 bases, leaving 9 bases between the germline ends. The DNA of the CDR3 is TGCGCCAGCAGCTTGGACCCCAGCCCTGGGGCCAACGTCCTGACTTTC. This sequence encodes CASSLDPSPGANVLTF.

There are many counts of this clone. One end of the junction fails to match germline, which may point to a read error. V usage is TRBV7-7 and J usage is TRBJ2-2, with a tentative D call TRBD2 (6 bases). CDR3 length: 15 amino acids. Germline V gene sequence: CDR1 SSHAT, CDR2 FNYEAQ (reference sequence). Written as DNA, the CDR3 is TGTGCTAGCAGCTTTAGCGGTCCGGGGACCGGGGAGCTGTTTTTT. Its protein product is CASSFSGPGTGELFF.

This CDR3 is CSAPSWSIQFF. The CDR3 nucleotides are TGCAGTGCTCCTAGCTGGAGTATTCAGTTCTTC. This rearrangement joins TRBV20-1 to TRBJ2-1; possible D gene TRBD2, 5 bases. Trimming cost V 5 bases and J 13 bases, with 15 bases left between them. The CDR3 is 11 amino acids. Germline V gene sequence: CDR1 DFQATT, CDR2 SNEGSKA (reference sequence).

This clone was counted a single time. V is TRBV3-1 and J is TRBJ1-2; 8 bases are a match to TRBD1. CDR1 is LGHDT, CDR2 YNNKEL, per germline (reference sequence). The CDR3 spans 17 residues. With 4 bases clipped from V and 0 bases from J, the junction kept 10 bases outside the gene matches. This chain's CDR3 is CASSLGQAGEANYGYTF. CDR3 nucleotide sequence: TGTGCCAGCAGCCTGGGACAGGCCGGAGAGGCTAACTATGGCTACACCTTC.

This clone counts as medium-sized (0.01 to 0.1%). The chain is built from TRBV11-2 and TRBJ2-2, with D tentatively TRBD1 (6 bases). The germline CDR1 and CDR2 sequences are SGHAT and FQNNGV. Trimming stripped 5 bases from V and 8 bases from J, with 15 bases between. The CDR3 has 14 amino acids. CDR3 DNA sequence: TGTGCCAGCAGCCAACAACAGGGTCTTGGGGAGCTGTTTTTT. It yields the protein CASSQQQGLGELFF.

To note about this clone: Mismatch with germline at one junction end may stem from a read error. CDR3 DNA sequence: TGTGCCAGCAGTGAGGGGACAGGGAACACCTGGGAGCTGTTTTTT. Translated: CASSEGTGNTWELFF. The chain links TRBV6-1 to TRBJ2-2, with 9 bases fitting TRBD1. Germline assignment: CDR1 MNHNS and CDR2 SASEGT. The CDR3 covers 15 residues.

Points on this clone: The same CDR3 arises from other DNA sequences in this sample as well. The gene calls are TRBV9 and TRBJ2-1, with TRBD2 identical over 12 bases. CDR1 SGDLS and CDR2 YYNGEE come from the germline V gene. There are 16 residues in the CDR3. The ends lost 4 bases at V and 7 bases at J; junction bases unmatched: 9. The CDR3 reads CASSSRTSGVRNEQFF. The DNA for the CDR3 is TGTGCCAGCAGCTCACGGACTAGCGGGGTCAGGAATGAGCAGTTCTTC.

Here the CDR3 reads CAIRATRGNEQFF. CDR3 DNA sequence: TGTGCCATCAGAGCGACAAGGGGCAATGAGCAGTTCTTC. This chain links TRBV10-3 with TRBJ2-1, with TRBD1 as a possible D gene (5 bases). V was pared by 6 bases and J by 6 bases, with 12 bases between. The CDR3 consists of 13 residues. The germline V gene has CDR1 ENHRY and CDR2 SYGVKD.

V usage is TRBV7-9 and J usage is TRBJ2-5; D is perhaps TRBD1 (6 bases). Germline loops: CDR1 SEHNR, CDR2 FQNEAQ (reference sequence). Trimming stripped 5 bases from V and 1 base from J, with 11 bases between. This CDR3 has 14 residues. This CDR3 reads CASSLQGFQETQYF. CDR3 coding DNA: TGTGCCAGCAGCCTACAGGGTTTCCAAGAGACCCAGTACTTC. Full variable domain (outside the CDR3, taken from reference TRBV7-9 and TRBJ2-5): DTGVSQNPRHKITKRGQNVTFRCDPISEHNRLYWYRQTLGQGPEFLTYFQNEAQLEKSRLLSDRFSAERPKGSFSTLEIQRTEQGDSAMYLCASSLQGFQETQYFGPGTRLLVL.

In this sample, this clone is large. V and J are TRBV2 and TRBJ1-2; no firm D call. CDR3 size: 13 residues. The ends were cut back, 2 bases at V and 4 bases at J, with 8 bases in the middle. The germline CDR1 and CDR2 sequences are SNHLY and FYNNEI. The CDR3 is CASSERQVYGYTF. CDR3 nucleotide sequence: TGTGCCAGCAGTGAACGGCAAGTCTATGGCTACACCTTC. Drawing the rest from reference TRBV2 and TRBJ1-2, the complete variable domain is EPEVTQTPSHQVTQMGQEVILRCVPISNHLYFYWYRQILGQKVEFLVSFYNNEISEKSEIFDDQFSVERPDGSNFTLKIRSTKLEDSAMYFCASSERQVYGYTFGSGTRLTVV.

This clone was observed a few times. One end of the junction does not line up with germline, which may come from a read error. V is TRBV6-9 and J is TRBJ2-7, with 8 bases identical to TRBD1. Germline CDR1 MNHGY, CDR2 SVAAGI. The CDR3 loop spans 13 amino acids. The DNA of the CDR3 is TGCGCCAGCACTAGGACAGGGAAATACGAGCAGTACTTC. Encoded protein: CASTRTGKYEQYF.

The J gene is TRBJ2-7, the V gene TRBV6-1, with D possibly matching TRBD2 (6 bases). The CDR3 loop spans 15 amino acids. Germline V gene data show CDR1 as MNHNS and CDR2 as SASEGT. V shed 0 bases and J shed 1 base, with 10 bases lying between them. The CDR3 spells CASSEALAGSYEQYF. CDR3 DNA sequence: TGTGCCAGCAGTGAAGCACTAGCAGGATCCTACGAGCAGTACTTC.

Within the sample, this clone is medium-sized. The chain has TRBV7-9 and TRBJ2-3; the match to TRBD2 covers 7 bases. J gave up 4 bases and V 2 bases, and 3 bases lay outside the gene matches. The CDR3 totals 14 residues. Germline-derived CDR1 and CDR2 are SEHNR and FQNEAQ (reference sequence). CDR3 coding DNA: TGTGCCAGCAGCTTAACGGGAGGAGCAGATACGCAGTATTTT. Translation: CASSLTGGADTQYF.